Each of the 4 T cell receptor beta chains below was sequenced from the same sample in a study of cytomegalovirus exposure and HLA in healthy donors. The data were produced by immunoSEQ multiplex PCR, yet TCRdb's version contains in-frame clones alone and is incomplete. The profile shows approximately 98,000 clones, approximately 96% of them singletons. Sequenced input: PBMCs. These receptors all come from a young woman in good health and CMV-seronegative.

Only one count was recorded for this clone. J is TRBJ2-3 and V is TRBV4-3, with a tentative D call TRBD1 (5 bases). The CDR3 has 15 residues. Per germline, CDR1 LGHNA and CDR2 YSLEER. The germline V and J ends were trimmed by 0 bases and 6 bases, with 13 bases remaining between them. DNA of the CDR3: TGCGCCAGCAGCCAAGAGGGGCAGTGGTTTGATACGCAGTATTTT. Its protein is CASSQEGQWFDTQYF.

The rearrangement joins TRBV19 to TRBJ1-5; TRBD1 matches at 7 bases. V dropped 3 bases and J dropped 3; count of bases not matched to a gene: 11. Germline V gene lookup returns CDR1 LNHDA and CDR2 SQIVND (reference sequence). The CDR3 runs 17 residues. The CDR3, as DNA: TGTGCCAGTAGTATGATCCTCACAGGGGAGAACAATCAGCCCCAGCATTTT. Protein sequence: CASSMILTGENNQPQHF.

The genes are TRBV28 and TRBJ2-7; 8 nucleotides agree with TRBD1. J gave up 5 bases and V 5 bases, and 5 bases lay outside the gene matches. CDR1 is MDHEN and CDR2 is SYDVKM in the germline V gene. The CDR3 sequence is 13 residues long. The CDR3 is CASSPDRVHEQYF. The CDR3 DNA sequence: TGTGCCAGCAGTCCGGACAGGGTTCACGAGCAGTACTTC. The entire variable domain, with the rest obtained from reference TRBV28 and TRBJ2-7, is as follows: DVKVTQSSRYLVKRTGEKVFLECVQDMDHENMFWYRQDPGLGLRLIYFSYDVKMKEKGDIPEGYSVSREKKERFSLILESASTNQTSMYLCASSPDRVHEQYFGPGTRLTVT.

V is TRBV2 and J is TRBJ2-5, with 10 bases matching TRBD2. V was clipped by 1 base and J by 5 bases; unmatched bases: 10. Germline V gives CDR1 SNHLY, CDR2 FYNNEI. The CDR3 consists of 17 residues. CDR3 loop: CASSEDRLAGARETQYF. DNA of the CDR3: TGTGCCAGCAGTGAAGATAGGCTAGCGGGGGCAAGGGAGACCCAGTACTTC.